This T cell receptor beta chain was documented in a study of cytomegalovirus exposure and HLA in healthy donors. Regarding the study as a whole: Later on, an analysis showed TCR association rates differing by HLA locus, with DRB1 the most and HLA-C the fewest. Later analysis showed most CMV-associated TCR beta chains appearing HLA-restricted. What a later analysis showed was that several of the most significant clusters appeared linked to common viral pathogens.

This CDR3 has 11 residues. Germline CDR1 is SGHVS and CDR2 is FQNEAQ. V lost 9 bases and J 1 base, leaving 6 bases between the germline ends. The PCR used 60 Vbeta and 13 Jbeta primers. Generated by immunoSEQ multiplex PCR, the TCRdb table keeps only in-frame clones and is missing some. The table counts about 50,000 clones; roughly 12% lies in the top ten. As regards this clone: What it recognizes is unknown.

This clonotype originated in a man aged 18-30 years in good health and CMV-seropositive. The rearrangement joins TRBV7-8 to TRBJ1-1; D remains unclear. The material sequenced was PBMCs. In nucleotides, the CDR3 is TGTGCCAGTCCAGGGAACACTGAAGCTTTCTTT. Its protein product is CASPGNTEAFF.